Listed below are T cell receptor beta chains from one sample, sequenced in a study of T cell repertoires in cytomegalovirus infection. TCRdb recomputed calls from the reads with MiXCR, one row per CDR3 protein. The top ten hold approximately 18% of the sample, which has some 230,000 distinct CDR3 sequences, 22% seen once. The material sequenced was CD8+ T cells from PBMCs. These receptors all come from a human donor in good health (CMV status not recorded). Some clones in this sample may be carry-over from other donors' samples. Each CDR3 is given with its conserved first and last residue. A D gene is named only where the DNA matches it firmly. Not every row has a clone size; where given, it reads once, few, many or a size class.

j_call | d_call | clone_size | v_call | cdr3_nt | cdr3_aa
TRBJ2-7 | . | . | TRBV6-5 | TGTGCCAGCAGTTACTCCAGGCTATTAACCGAGCAGTACTTC | CASSYSRLLTEQYF
TRBJ2-2 | . | few | TRBV20-1 | TGCAGTGCTAGAGACTGGACGGATCTAGGGACCGGGGAGCTGTTTTTT | CSARDWTDLGTGELFF
TRBJ2-1 | . | few | TRBV7-9 | TGTGCCAGCAGCTTTTTGGGGGCAAGGGGGGCCTACAATGAGCAGTTCTTC | CASSFLGARGAYNEQFF
TRBJ1-2 | TRBD1 | many | TRBV20-1 | TGCAGTGCATTCGACTCGACAGGGAAAGATGAGAATGGCTACACCTTC | CSAFDSTGKDENGYTF
TRBJ2-1 | . | . | TRBV4-1 | TGCGCCAGCAGCCAAGATCCTAGCGCCTACAATGAGCAGTTCTTC | CASSQDPSAYNEQFF
TRBJ1-2 | . | few | TRBV19 | TGTGCCAGTAGTATGGACCAGTCTGAAGGCTACACCTTC | CASSMDQSEGYTF
TRBJ2-3 | TRBD2 | few | TRBV27 | TGTGCCAGCAGTGACTTACCGGGGGGGCGGAGGACAGATACGCAGTATTTT | CASSDLPGGRRTDTQYF
TRBJ2-5 | TRBD2 | . | TRBV28 | TGTGCCAGCAGTGCACTAGCGGGGGGGTTCCAAGAGACCCAGTACTTC | CASSALAGGFQETQYF
TRBJ2-7 | . | . | TRBV9 | TGTACCAGCAGCGTAGGTGGGGGTAACTACGAGCAGTACTTC | CTSSVGGGNYEQYF
TRBJ2-7 | . | . | TRBV2 | TGTGCCAGCAGTGCCCGGACAGTCTCTTCCTACGAGCAGTACTTC | CASSARTVSSYEQYF
TRBJ2-1 | . | once | TRBV12-3/TRBV12-4 | TGTGCCAGCAGTACCGGGGGGCCCCTCGGTAATGAGCAGTTCTTC | CASSTGGPLGNEQFF
TRBJ1-1 | . | few | TRBV2 | TGTGCCAGCCAAGAGAGGGGGACCCTGGGGACTGAAGCTTTCTTT | CASQERGTLGTEAFF
TRBJ1-5 | . | . | TRBV2 | TGTGCCAGCAGTGTGACCGTCGATCAGCCCCAGCATTTT | CASSVTVDQPQHF
TRBJ2-4 | TRBD1 | many | TRBV14 | TGTGCCAGCAGCCCCCCAGGAGGGACAGGGGGAAACATTCAGTACTTC | CASSPPGGTGGNIQYF
TRBJ1-2 | . | . | TRBV25-1 | TGTGCCAGCAGTGCGGACAGTAACTATGGCTACACCTTC | CASSADSNYGYTF
TRBJ2-5 | . | many | TRBV28 | TGTGCCAGCAGTTCTCAGGGGGAGACCCAGTACTTC | CASSSQGETQYF
TRBJ2-1 | TRBD1 | many | TRBV7-3 | TGTGCCAGCAGCCCGACAGGGGGCTCCTACAATGAGCAGTTCTTC | CASSPTGGSYNEQFF
TRBJ2-7 | TRBD1 | . | TRBV27 | TGTGCCAGCAGTTCCGCCGGGACAGGGACCACCTACGAGCAGTACTTC | CASSSAGTGTTYEQYF
TRBJ1-2 | . | many | TRBV7-6 | TGTGCCAGCAGCTTAGGTCCCGACCTCGGGCTCGGCTACACCTTC | CASSLGPDLGLGYTF
TRBJ2-1 | . | few | TRBV12-3/TRBV12-4 | TGTGCCAGCAGTACCACAGGGAGCTCCTACAATGAGCAGTTCTTC | CASSTTGSSYNEQFF
TRBJ1-1 | . | many | TRBV27 | TGTGCCAGCAGTTTCGACACCCTGAACACTGAAGCTTTCTTT | CASSFDTLNTEAFF
TRBJ2-1 | TRBD2 | few | TRBV7-3 | TGTGCCAGCAGCGCAGGACTAGCGGGGGGGGGTTCCACGTACAATGAGCAGTTCTTC | CASSAGLAGGGSTYNEQFF
TRBJ2-3 | TRBD1 | . | TRBV10-3 | TGTGCCATCAACATCCGGGACAGGGGCGCAGATACGCAGTATTTT | CAINIRDRGADTQYF
TRBJ1-1 | TRBD1 | few | TRBV6-6 | TGTGCCAGCAGCTACCCCAGGGGGCACTGGGTGAACACTGAAGCTTTCTTT | CASSYPRGHWVNTEAFF
TRBJ2-7 | . | few | TRBV4-2 | TGTGCCAGCAGCCAAGCAGGGGCTAGCGAGCAGTACTTC | CASSQAGASEQYF
TRBJ2-7 | . | many | TRBV12-3/TRBV12-4 | TGTGCCAGCAGCATCGGGCCGACCAACTACGAGCAGTACTTC | CASSIGPTNYEQYF
TRBJ2-7 | TRBD1 | few | TRBV5-5 | TGTGCCAGCAGCTGGGAGGACAGGGCAAAAGGCGAGCAGTACTTC | CASSWEDRAKGEQYF
TRBJ1-5 | TRBD1 | . | TRBV4-1 | TGCGCCAGCAGCCAAGAAGACAGGGTTTACCAGCCCCAGCATTTT | CASSQEDRVYQPQHF
TRBJ2-1 | TRBD1 | many | TRBV7-6 | TGTGCCAGCAGCTCACGACGGACAGGGGACAATGAGCAGTTCTTC | CASSSRRTGDNEQFF
TRBJ1-2 | . | . | TRBV5-1 | TGCGCCAGCAGCTACCGGGATCCTAACTATGGCTACACCTTC | CASSYRDPNYGYTF
TRBJ1-2 | TRBD1 | . | TRBV28 | TGTGCCAGCAGTCCCGGACAGGGGGTACTTGGCTACACCTTC | CASSPGQGVLGYTF
TRBJ2-7 | . | many | TRBV28 | TGTGCCAGTATCGGGACCCAAGGGAGCTACGAGCAGTACTTC | CASIGTQGSYEQYF
TRBJ2-5 | . | . | TRBV2 | TGTGCCTCCTCGACAGAGACCCAGTACTTC | CASSTETQYF
TRBJ2-7 | . | many | TRBV7-2 | TGTGCCAGCAGCCTACCCCCAGGGTCCTACGAGCAGTACTTC | CASSLPPGSYEQYF
TRBJ1-1 | . | many | TRBV7-9 | TGTGCCAGCACCCTCAACACTGAAGCTTTCTTT | CASTLNTEAFF
TRBJ2-5 | . | . | TRBV28 | TGTGCCAGCAGTCCGTCGGGGGGCGGGTGGGAGACCCAGTACTTC | CASSPSGGGWETQYF
TRBJ2-1 | . | . | TRBV28 | TGTGCCAGCAGTTTAACCGGGACAAGAATTAATGAGCAGTTCTTC | CASSLTGTRINEQFF
TRBJ2-1 | . | . | TRBV14 | TGTGCCAGCAGCCTAGATACCACCTACAATGAGCAGTTCTTC | CASSLDTTYNEQFF
TRBJ2-7 | . | few | TRBV20-1 | TGCAGTGCTAGAGCCGATGGGGGGCTCCCCTACGAGCAGTACTTC | CSARADGGLPYEQYF
TRBJ1-6 | . | many | TRBV7-6 | TGTGCCAGCAGCTCTGGGGTGTCGCTCCACTTT | CASSSGVSLHF
TRBJ1-1 | . | . | TRBV7-3 | TGTGCCAGCAGCTTCTACAGTGGAACTGAAGCTTTCTTT | CASSFYSGTEAFF
TRBJ2-5 | . | few | TRBV28 | TGTGCCAGCAGGACCCCGGGACAAGAGACCCAGTACTTC | CASRTPGQETQYF
TRBJ1-5 | . | . | TRBV28 | TGTGCCAGCAGTTTACTACAGGGCGGCAATCAGCCCCAGCATTTT | CASSLLQGGNQPQHF
TRBJ1-4 | . | few | TRBV25-1 | TGTGCCAGCAGTGCCGGACAAACAGCTATTAATGAAAAACTGTTTTTT | CASSAGQTAINEKLFF
TRBJ2-1 | . | . | TRBV6-2/TRBV6-3 | TGTGCCAGCAGTTCAGTCTTCAGGGTAGAGCAGTTCTTC | CASSSVFRVEQFF
TRBJ2-2 | TRBD1 | few | TRBV7-2 | TGTGCCAGCAGCTCCCCGGGACAGGGGATCGCCGGGGAGCTGTTTTTT | CASSSPGQGIAGELFF
TRBJ2-2 | . | . | TRBV27 | TGTGCCAGCAGCCTACCCGGGTCCGGGGAGCTGTTTTTT | CASSLPGSGELFF